The sequence of this T cell receptor beta chain was determined in a study of PD-1 blockade in classical Hodgkin lymphoma. CDR3 length equals 13 residues. The germline V gene encodes CDR1 MNHNY and CDR2 SVGAGI (reference sequence). V lost 10 bases and J lost 4, with 16 bases in between. This table comes from immunoSEQ multiplex PCR, and its TCRdb copy is limited to in-frame clones, with some not included. This table has around 41,000 clones, around 72% appearing once. All patients relapsed after autologous stem cell transplantation, and brentuximab vedotin exposure varied. The chain is built from TRBV6-6 and TRBJ1-1; D is possibly TRBD1 (6 bases). The sample here was peripheral blood mononuclear cells (PBMCs), taken before the second cycle of nivolumab. This receptor was taken from a human donor with classical Hodgkin lymphoma. CDR3 sequence (DNA): TGTGCCACCTCCTCGGTGGGGGCCACTGAAGCTTTCTTT. Translation gives CATSSVGATEAFF.